One sample yielded the 17 T cell receptor beta chains listed below, sequenced in a study of blood T cell repertoires in COVID-19. Clones were read by immunoSEQ multiplex PCR, and TCRdb kept only the in-frame ones, dropping some. There are some 80,000 clones in the sample; roughly 78% occur only once, and around 5.8% lies in the top ten. Sequencing input: peripheral blood. These receptors were collected from a woman older than 75 with active or convalescent COVID-19.

V usage is TRBV19 and J usage is TRBJ1-5, with D possibly being TRBD1 (6 bases). V was trimmed by 7 bases and J by 2 bases, leaving 12 bases between them. This CDR3 contains 14 residues. Germline assignment: CDR1 LNHDA and CDR2 SQIVND (reference sequence). The CDR3 loop reads CASILQGGNQPQHF. The CDR3 DNA reads as TGTGCCAGTATTCTACAGGGAGGCAATCAGCCCCAGCATTTT.

The chain has TRBV5-1 and TRBJ2-7; maybe TRBD1 (6 bases). Germline CDR1 reads SGHRS; CDR2 reads YFSETQ. The CDR3 has 17 amino acids. Between the trimmed V and J ends, which lost 0 bases and 2 bases, there was a span of 18 bases. The CDR3 bases are TGCGCCAGCAGCTTGGAGCTACAGGGTCCGGGGACCTACGAGCAGTACTTC. Amino acids: CASSLELQGPGTYEQYF.

The rearrangement uses TRBV6-2 or TRBV6-3 and TRBJ1-5, with 8 bases identical to TRBD1. The germline CDR1 and CDR2 sequences are MNHEY and SVGEGT. The CDR3 runs to 15 residues. J was trimmed by 6 bases and V by 6 bases; bases with no gene match: 10. The CDR3: CASSPQPGGFQPQHF. CDR3 nucleotides: TGTGCCAGCAGCCCTCAGCCAGGGGGCTTTCAGCCCCAGCATTTT.

The V and J genes are TRBV7-2 and TRBJ2-1; possibly TRBD1 for D (5 bases). Germline values: CDR1 SGHTA, CDR2 FQGNSA. V shed 2 bases and J shed 5 bases, with 13 bases lying between them. CDR3 size: 15 residues. As DNA, the CDR3 is TGTGCCAGCAGCTTACTTTTCCAGGGAAACAATGAGCAGTTCTTC. It is translated as CASSLLFQGNNEQFF.

The V and J genes are TRBV3-1 (or the pseudogene TRBV3-2) and TRBJ2-4; 10 bases match TRBD2. The CDR3 runs to 14 residues. Germline V CDR1 and CDR2: LGHDT, YNNKEL (reference sequence). V gave up 4 bases and J gave up 3 bases; unmatched junction bases: 0. In DNA form, the CDR3 reads TGTGCCAGCAGCCTAGCGGGGGGCAAAAACATTCAGTACTTC. It codes for CASSLAGGKNIQYF.

The chain links TRBV6-5 to TRBJ2-5, with D maybe TRBD2 (6 bases). Looked up from germline, CDR1 is MNHEY and CDR2 is SVGAGI. V was pared by 2 bases and J by 2 bases, with 9 bases between. This CDR3 has 14 amino acids. CDR3 amino acids: CASSYGGAQETQYF. The CDR3 bases are TGTGCCAGCAGTTACGGCGGGGCACAAGAGACCCAGTACTTC.

This chain connects TRBV7-8 to TRBJ1-2; 7 bases are a match to TRBD1. Per the germline V gene, CDR1 is SGHVS and CDR2 is FQNEAQ. This CDR3 is 14 amino acids long. V shed 1 base and J 6 bases; nucleotides not matched to a gene: 5. The CDR3 coding sequence is TGTGCCAGCAGCTTAGTAGATAGGGGGCATGGCTACACCTTC. Its translation: CASSLVDRGHGYTF.

The chain employs TRBV6-5 and TRBJ1-3; D uncertain. Trimming took off 6 bases at V and 4 bases at J, with 7 bases between the two ends. CDR3 length: 12 residues. Germline CDR1 is MNHEY and CDR2 is SVGAGI. The DNA of the CDR3 is TGTGCCAGCAGCCCCAGAGGAAACACCATATATTTT. The encoded protein is CASSPRGNTIYF.

The CDR3 DNA sequence: TGTGCCAGCAGCCCACGTACAGGGCCAAGCGAGCAGTACTTC. Its protein product is CASSPRTGPSEQYF. The chain employs TRBV5-5 and TRBJ2-7; a possible D gene is TRBD1 (6 bases). The CDR3 is 14 amino acids. Germline V lookup: CDR1 SGHKS, CDR2 YYEKEE (reference sequence). Between the trimmed V and J ends, which lost 4 bases and 6 bases, there was a span of 17 bases.

This chain joins TRBV2 and TRBJ2-5; 9 bases agree with TRBD2. In germline, CDR1 is SNHLY, CDR2 FYNNEI. J was trimmed by 4 bases and V by 6 bases; bases with no gene match: 6. The CDR3 extends over 14 amino acids. Written as DNA, the CDR3 is TGTGCCAGCAGGCGGGGGGGGGCCCTAGAGACCCAGTACTTC. This translates into CASRRGGALETQYF. Looking up the rest from reference TRBV2 and TRBJ2-5 gives the full variable domain: EPEVTQTPSHQVTQMGQEVILRCVPISNHLYFYWYRQILGQKVEFLVSFYNNEISEKSEIFDDQFSVERPDGSNFTLKIRSTKLEDSAMYFCASRRGGALETQYFGPGTRLLVL.

The chain recombines TRBV30 with TRBJ1-5; a weak D match, TRBD1 (5 bases). Germline V lookup: CDR1 GTSNPN, CDR2 SVGIG (reference sequence). Trimming removed 4 bases at V and 7 bases at J, with 14 bases between. The CDR3 totals 13 residues. The chain's CDR3 is CAWTTGGDQPQHF. The CDR3 DNA follows: TGTGCCTGGACCACGGGAGGGGACCAGCCCCAGCATTTT.

V gene TRBV7-2 combines with J gene TRBJ2-1; 13 bases fit TRBD2. This CDR3 is built from 16 residues. In germline, CDR1 is SGHTA, CDR2 FQGNSA. V lost 1 base and J lost 9; bases outside the gene matches: 6. For the CDR3, the DNA is TGTGCCAGCAGCTTAGTTGGTACTAGCGGGGGGGTTGAGCAGTTCTTC. It yields the protein CASSLVGTSGGVEQFF.

This clone was observed a few times. The chain recombines TRBV29-1 with TRBJ1-1, with D possibly matching TRBD1 (5 bases). The V end lost 3 bases, the J end lost 4 bases, and 15 bases lay between the germline ends. Per germline, CDR1 SQVTM and CDR2 ANQGSEA. CDR3 length: 14 residues. CDR3 coding DNA: TGCAGCGTTGACGGGGGTGCGGTATCCACTGAAGCTTTCTTT. This encodes CSVDGGAVSTEAFF.

This clone was counted a single time. The V and J genes are TRBV19 and TRBJ1-1; no reliable D call. The germline CDR1 and CDR2 sequences are LNHDA and SQIVND (reference sequence). The CDR3 is made up of 12 amino acids. Trimming removed 8 bases from V and 5 bases from J, with 12 bases in between. This CDR3 reads CASWPGGTEAFF. The CDR3 DNA is TGTGCCAGTTGGCCGGGAGGAACTGAAGCTTTCTTT. Full variable domain (remainder filled in from reference TRBV19 and TRBJ1-1): DGGITQSPKYLFRKEGQNVTLSCEQNLNHDAMYWYRQDPGQGLRLIYYSQIVNDFQKGDIAEGYSVSREKKESFPLTVTSAQKNPTAFYLCASWPGGTEAFFGQGTRLTVV.

CDR3 nucleotides: TGTGCCAGCAGCCCCCTGGGCGGGTCCAAAAACATTCAGTACTTC. It yields the protein CASSPLGGSKNIQYF. The chain combines TRBV11-2 with TRBJ2-4, with D possibly matching TRBD2 (5 bases). V was cut by 5 bases and J by 2 bases, with 13 bases left in between. Germline assignment: CDR1 SGHAT and CDR2 FQNNGV. The CDR3 consists of 15 residues.

The chain uses TRBV3-1 (or the pseudogene TRBV3-2) and TRBJ2-5; 7 nucleotides line up with TRBD2. CDR1 is LGHDT, CDR2 YNNKEL, per germline (reference sequence). CDR3 length: 17 amino acids. J lost 4 bases, V lost 2 bases, and 13 bases had no gene match. The CDR3 region is CASSQTEAGEAPETQYF. DNA of the CDR3: TGTGCCAGCAGCCAAACTGAGGCGGGAGAAGCCCCAGAGACCCAGTACTTC.

This CDR3 reads CASSPWTGGQPQHF. DNA for the CDR3: TGCGCCAGCAGCCCCTGGACAGGGGGTCAGCCCCAGCATTTT. The chain recombines TRBV10-2 with TRBJ1-5, with 10 bases matching TRBD1. Looked up from germline, CDR1 is WSHSY and CDR2 is SAAADI. CDR3 length: 14 amino acids. V dropped 6 bases and J dropped 6; count of bases not matched to a gene: 5.